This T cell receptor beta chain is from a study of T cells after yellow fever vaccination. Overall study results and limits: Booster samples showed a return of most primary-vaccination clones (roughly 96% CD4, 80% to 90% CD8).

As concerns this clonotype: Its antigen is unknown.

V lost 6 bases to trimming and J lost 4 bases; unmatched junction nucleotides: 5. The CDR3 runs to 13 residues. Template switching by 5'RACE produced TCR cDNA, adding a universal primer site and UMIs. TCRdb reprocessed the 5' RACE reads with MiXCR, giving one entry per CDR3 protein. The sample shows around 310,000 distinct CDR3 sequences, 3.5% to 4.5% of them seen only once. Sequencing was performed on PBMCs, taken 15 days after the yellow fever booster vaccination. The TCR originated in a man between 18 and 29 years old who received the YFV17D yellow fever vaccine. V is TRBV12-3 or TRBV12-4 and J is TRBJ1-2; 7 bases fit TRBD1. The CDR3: CASRLGQIYGYTF. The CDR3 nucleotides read TGTGCCAGCAGACTGGGACAGATCTATGGCTACACCTTC.